This T cell receptor (beta chain) emerged from a study of PD-L1 blockade in urothelial cancer. In the study overall: Blood was analyzed 3 weeks (second dose) and 6 weeks after treatment start.

Time point: pretreatment peripheral blood. Individual patients had between 1 and 8 samples, taken pretreatment and on-treatment. V lost 0 bases to trimming and J lost 5 bases, with 11 bases between them. The germline V gene encodes CDR1 SGHKS and CDR2 YYEKEE (reference sequence). This CDR3 has 14 amino acids. This clone has only a few counts. Method: immunoSEQ multiplex PCR; TCRdb's copy keeps in-frame clones and lacks some. Here the sample spans around 35,000 clones, about 87% being singletons. The sequenced sample was PBMCs, obtained around atezolizumab (anti-PD-L1) treatment. This chain links TRBV5-5 with TRBJ2-5, with D tentatively TRBD2 (5 bases). This sequence was found in a man aged 60 to 75 with urothelial cancer. The DNA of the CDR3 is TGTGCCAGCAGCTTGGAGGCGGGTAGGGAGACCCAGTACTTC. It encodes CASSLEAGRETQYF.